The 27 T cell receptor beta chains presented below share a single source sample, sequenced in a study of blood T cell repertoires in COVID-19. Generated by immunoSEQ multiplex PCR, the TCRdb table keeps only in-frame clones and is missing some. The table has 200,000 to 250,000 clones, approximately 78% seen once. The sequenced material came from PBMCs or T cells enriched from blood (not recorded which). The receptors come from a man aged 35-49 years who had recovered from COVID-19.

The chain couples TRBV3-1 (or the pseudogene TRBV3-2) to TRBJ1-5, with D possibly matching TRBD1 (6 bases). CDR1 is LGHDT, CDR2 YNNKEL, per germline (reference sequence). V lost 1 base, J lost 7 bases, and 14 bases lay in between. CDR3 length equals 15 residues. CDR3 region: CASSQGGGQGQPQHF. CDR3 coding DNA: TGTGCCAGCAGCCAAGGGGGGGGGCAGGGGCAGCCCCAGCATTTT.

V gene TRBV30 combines with J gene TRBJ1-5; a weak D match, TRBD1 (6 bases). The CDR3 loop spans 15 amino acids. V was trimmed by 0 bases and J by 3 bases, leaving 12 bases between them. CDR1 is GTSNPN, CDR2 SVGIG, per germline (reference sequence). The CDR3 here is CAWSVLGQSNQPQHF. CDR3 nucleotides: TGTGCCTGGAGTGTACTTGGACAGTCCAATCAGCCCCAGCATTTT.

This chain connects TRBV12-5 to TRBJ1-2; possible D gene TRBD1, 5 bases. Trimming took 1 base from V and 4 from J, leaving 7 bases between them. The CDR3 is 13 amino acids. Germline assignment: CDR1 LGHNT and CDR2 FRNRAP. The CDR3 DNA reads TGTGCTAGTGGTTTGGGCGACAGCTATGGCTACACCTTC. The encoded protein is CASGLGDSYGYTF.

V gene TRBV7-2 combines with J gene TRBJ1-2; D is unclear. Germline-derived CDR1 and CDR2 are SGHTA and FQGNSA. Trimming took off 3 bases at V and 2 bases at J, with 13 bases between the two ends. The CDR3 is made up of 15 amino acids. CDR3 amino acids: CASSLSPLENYGYTF. The CDR3 nucleotides read TGTGCCAGCAGCTTGTCCCCTTTGGAGAACTATGGCTACACCTTC.

The V call is TRBV5-6, the J call TRBJ2-5; TRBD2 agrees at 9 bases. V was pared by 3 bases and J by 5 bases, with 8 bases of the junction left unmatched. The CDR3 contains 15 residues. Germline loops: CDR1 SGHDT, CDR2 YYEEEE. The CDR3 DNA follows: TGTGCCAGCAGCTGGCCGTTAGCGGGGGATGAGACCCAGTACTTC. Its protein is CASSWPLAGDETQYF.

This clone appeared a single time. The rearrangement joins TRBV2 to TRBJ1-2; maybe TRBD1 (5 bases). V gave up 6 bases and J gave up 0 bases, with 8 bases separating them. Germline V gene data show CDR1 as SNHLY and CDR2 as FYNNEI. CDR3 length equals 13 residues. CDR3 nucleotide sequence: TGTGCCAGCAGCGACAGTGCTAACTATGGCTACACCTTC. Translated: CASSDSANYGYTF.

The chain combines TRBV6-4 with TRBJ1-4; the match to TRBD1 covers 11 bases. After removal of 9 bases from V and 2 bases from J, the junction contained 8 bases not matched to a gene. The CDR3 contains 16 residues. The germline V gene encodes CDR1 MRHNA and CDR2 SNTAGT. The CDR3 region is CARGGQGEMTNEKLFF. For the CDR3, the DNA is TGTGCCAGAGGGGGACAGGGGGAAATGACTAATGAAAAACTGTTTTTT.

This clone was seen ten or more times. The chain uses TRBV7-3 and TRBJ2-1; 10 bases are a match to TRBD1. Germline V lookup: CDR1 SGHTA, CDR2 FQGTGA. The CDR3 extends over 15 amino acids. V lost 5 bases and J lost 9; bases outside the gene matches: 10. The CDR3 DNA reads as TGTGCCAGCAGCCCTGTGGGACAGGGGATTACTGAGCAGTTCTTC. Residues: CASSPVGQGITEQFF.

The genes are TRBV15 and TRBJ1-5; a possible D gene is TRBD1 (5 bases). CDR3 length: 14 residues. The V end was cut by 6 bases, the J end by 0 bases, with 9 bases between. Germline CDR1 LNHNV, CDR2 YYDKDF (reference sequence). CDR3: CATRDTYSNQPQHF. In nucleotides, the CDR3 is TGTGCCACCAGGGACACTTATAGCAATCAGCCCCAGCATTTT.

The rearrangement links TRBV12-5 to TRBJ1-4; 8 nucleotides line up with TRBD1. The CDR3 is made up of 15 amino acids. Germline CDR1 is LGHNT and CDR2 is FRNRAP. V was clipped by 4 bases and J by 5 bases; unmatched bases: 6. The CDR3: CASGSGTGKNEKLFF. The CDR3 DNA follows: TGTGCTAGTGGTTCGGGGACAGGAAAAAATGAAAAACTGTTTTTT.

The chain carries TRBV21-1 and TRBJ2-2; the D call in the table, TRBD2, was not verified against the DNA. TRBV21-1 represents a pseudogene. The length of the CDR3 is 16 residues. Here the CDR3 reads CASSKGGGENTGELFF. The DNA of the CDR3 is TGTGCCAGCAGCAAAGGGGGAGGGGAAAACACCGGGGAGCTGTTTTTT.

V usage is TRBV5-1 and J usage is TRBJ1-2; tentative D call: TRBD1 (5 bases). V lost 3 bases and J 5 bases, leaving 11 bases between the germline ends. This CDR3 spans 13 amino acids. The germline V gene has CDR1 SGHRS and CDR2 YFSETQ. Written as DNA, the CDR3 is TGCGCCAGCAGCTACGACAGCATGTATGGCTACACCTTC. Its protein is CASSYDSMYGYTF.

V gene TRBV5-4 combines with J gene TRBJ2-2; 12 bases line up with TRBD2. V lost 5 bases to trimming and J lost 5 bases; unmatched junction nucleotides: 7. There are 16 residues in the CDR3. The germline CDR1 and CDR2 sequences are SGHNT and YYREEE (reference sequence). The CDR3 sequence: CASSRPGTSGTGELFF. The CDR3 nucleotides are TGTGCCAGCAGTAGGCCCGGGACTAGCGGGACCGGGGAGCTGTTTTTT. The full variable domain, its missing parts supplied by reference TRBV5-4 and TRBJ2-2, is ETGVTQSPTHLIKTRGQQVTLRCSSQSGHNTVSWYQQALGQGPQFIFQYYREEENGRGNFPPRFSGLQFPNYSSELNVNALELDDSALYLCASSRPGTSGTGELFFGEGSRLTVL.

This rearrangement joins TRBV21-1 to TRBJ1-1; the D call of TRBD1 is as the table states it, not checked on the DNA. TRBV21-1 is listed as a pseudogene. The CDR3 has 14 residues. DNA of the CDR3: TGTGCCAGCAGGGGACAGGGTTATGACACTGAAGCTTTCTTT. Protein: CASRGQGYDTEAFF.

This clone was recorded once. The chain uses TRBV3-1 (or the pseudogene TRBV3-2) and TRBJ1-4; the D gene is possibly TRBD1 (5 bases). The CDR3 runs to 16 residues. The V and J ends lost 4 bases and 4 bases respectively, with 16 bases between them. From germline, CDR1 is LGHDT and CDR2 YNNKEL (reference sequence). CDR3 residues: CASSLRSLGGNEKLFF. The CDR3 DNA reads as TGTGCCAGCAGCCTAAGATCCCTCGGGGGTAATGAAAAACTGTTTTTT.

This clone showed up just once. J is TRBJ2-2 and V is TRBV18; the match to TRBD1 covers 7 bases. This CDR3 spans 16 amino acids. CDR1 and CDR2 (germline): KGHSH, LQKENI. V shed 0 bases, J shed 4 bases, and the junction held 5 bases outside the gene matches. The CDR3 sequence is CASSPPSTGITGELFF. CDR3 nucleotides: TGTGCCAGCTCACCACCGTCGACAGGGATCACCGGGGAGCTGTTTTTT.

This chain uses TRBV15 with TRBJ1-2; weak D call: TRBD1 (5 bases). This CDR3 spans 16 amino acids. In germline, CDR1 is LNHNV, CDR2 YYDKDF (reference sequence). Trimming shortened V by 0 bases and J by 4 bases, and 15 bases separated the two germline ends. The CDR3 DNA reads TGTGCCACCAGCAGAGATCAGACAGTTTCTTTCTATGGCTACACCTTC. This translates into CATSRDQTVSFYGYTF.

The chain couples TRBV7-2 to TRBJ1-2, with D uncertain. Germline CDR1 reads SGHTA; CDR2 reads FQGNSA. The CDR3 loop spans 12 amino acids. V lost 1 base to trimming and J lost 5 bases, with 5 bases between them. DNA for the CDR3: TGTGCCAGCAGCTTAGGGGCTTATGGCTACACCTTC. Amino acids: CASSLGAYGYTF.

The V gene is TRBV7-3, the J gene TRBJ2-1, with a possible D match to TRBD2 (6 bases). In germline, CDR1 is SGHTA, CDR2 FQGTGA. The CDR3 runs 15 residues. Trimming left V 3 bases short and J 7 bases short, with 16 bases between. The CDR3 sequence is CASSFAGSGKNEQFF. As DNA, the CDR3 is TGTGCCAGCAGCTTCGCGGGATCGGGAAAGAATGAGCAGTTCTTC. The whole variable domain, filled in from reference TRBV7-3 and TRBJ2-1, reads GAGVSQTPSNKVTEKGKYVELRCDPISGHTALYWYRQSLGQGPEFLIYFQGTGAADDSGLPNDRFFAVRPEGSVSTLKIQRTERGDSAVYLCASSFAGSGKNEQFFGPGTRLTVL.

This clone was recorded a few times. This sequence joins TRBV11-2 and TRBJ1-1; 7 positions match TRBD1. The length of the CDR3 is 17 residues. The germline V gene encodes CDR1 SGHAT and CDR2 FQNNGV. The J segment lost 4 bases and the V segment lost 1 base, leaving 12 bases of the junction unmatched. The CDR3 DNA sequence: TGTGCCAGCAGCTTAGGGCTTTGGGGAACAGGGGCCACTGAAGCTTTCTTT. Encoded protein: CASSLGLWGTGATEAFF.

This clone has just a few counts. The rearrangement uses TRBV5-1 and TRBJ2-5; 10 bases line up with TRBD1. With 5 bases clipped from V and 4 bases from J, the junction kept 5 bases outside the gene matches. The CDR3 is 14 amino acids. The germline CDR1 and CDR2 sequences are SGHRS and YFSETQ. The CDR3 DNA is TGCGCCAGCAGGACAGGGGGCGCGTCAGAGACCCAGTACTTC. Protein: CASRTGGASETQYF. The full variable domain, with the rest looked up from reference TRBV5-1 and TRBJ2-5, is KAGVTQTPRYLIKTRGQQVTLSCSPISGHRSVSWYQQTPGQGLQFLFEYFSETQRNKGNFPGRFSGRQFSNSRSEMNVSTLELGDSALYLCASRTGGASETQYFGPGTRLLVL.

The V and J genes are TRBV7-3 and TRBJ2-1; TRBD1 matches 10 bases. With 5 bases clipped from V and 12 bases from J, the junction kept 7 bases outside the gene matches. The germline V gene has CDR1 SGHTA and CDR2 FQGTGA. The CDR3 spans 13 residues. The chain's CDR3 is CASSLTRTGGQFF. DNA of the CDR3: TGTGCCAGCAGCCTTACGAGGACAGGGGGGCAGTTCTTC.

The chain employs TRBV19 and TRBJ1-2, with 8 bases identical to TRBD1. V lost 10 bases and J lost 2; bases outside the gene matches: 3. Germline V gives CDR1 LNHDA, CDR2 SQIVND (reference sequence). CDR3 length equals 12 residues. The CDR3 here is CATRTGNYGYTF. CDR3 DNA: TGTGCCACAAGGACAGGGAACTATGGCTACACCTTC. Full variable domain (remainder filled in from reference TRBV19 and TRBJ1-2): DGGITQSPKYLFRKEGQNVTLSCEQNLNHDAMYWYRQDPGQGLRLIYYSQIVNDFQKGDIAEGYSVSREKKESFPLTVTSAQKNPTAFYLCATRTGNYGYTFGSGTRLTVV.

The chain carries TRBV18 and TRBJ1-5, with 8 bases matching TRBD1. Germline V lookup: CDR1 KGHSH, CDR2 LQKENI. The V segment lost 3 bases and the J segment 5 bases; nucleotides outside the gene matches: 3. The CDR3 is 14 amino acids. The CDR3 loop is CASSPGQVDQPQHF. CDR3 sequence (DNA): TGTGCCAGCTCACCGGGACAGGTGGATCAGCCCCAGCATTTT.

This clone was picked up one time. The chain couples TRBV25-1 to TRBJ2-3; 7 nucleotides align to TRBD1. V lost 2 bases, J lost 0 bases, and 8 bases stayed unmatched. This CDR3 contains 17 residues. The germline CDR1 and CDR2 sequences are MGHDK and SYGVNS. The CDR3: CASSEQGTAASTDTQYF. CDR3 DNA sequence: TGTGCCAGCAGTGAACAGGGGACAGCAGCTAGCACAGATACGCAGTATTTT.

The chain couples TRBV19 to TRBJ2-3; the match to TRBD2 covers 8 bases. The V gene end was trimmed by 1 base and the J gene end by 0 bases; junction bases not matched to a gene: 3. Germline V lookup: CDR1 LNHDA, CDR2 SQIVND (reference sequence). The CDR3 extends over 16 amino acids. The CDR3 sequence is CASSIATSGSTDTQYF. The CDR3 nucleotides read TGTGCCAGTAGTATAGCTACTAGCGGAAGCACAGATACGCAGTATTTT.

The rearrangement joins TRBV4-2 to TRBJ2-1; no clear D. Germline V gene data show CDR1 as LGHNA and CDR2 as YNFKEQ. The CDR3 spans 14 residues. Trimming removed 4 bases at V and 6 bases at J, with 13 bases between. The CDR3: CASSPLGSRNEQFF. CDR3 nucleotides: TGTGCCAGCAGCCCCCTGGGCAGCCGCAATGAGCAGTTCTTC.